This T cell receptor (beta chain) was identified during a study of regulatory T cells in long-lasting Graves disease. Library construction for TCR beta used iRepertoire HTBI primers and Arm-PCR of CDR3 regions. Using its own MiXCR run on the multiplex PCR reads, TCRdb lists one record per CDR3 protein. The sample lists 350,000 to 400,000 distinct CDR3 sequences; 15% to 20% were seen once. The germline V and J ends were trimmed by 0 bases and 5 bases, with 14 bases remaining between them. The CDR3 spans 15 residues. From germline, CDR1 is SGHRS and CDR2 YFSETQ. Time point in this sample: newly diagnosed GD, antithyroid drugs for less than 3 months. The TCR library was made from RNA extracted from PBMCs. By American Thyroid Association guidelines, Graves' disease was diagnosed in the cohort. This clonotype appeared many times. These same data were also listed under a study on T cells in Graves' hyperthyroidism and ophthalmopathy. As that report states: Exclusion of a patient resulted from uncontrolled infection, other autoimmune disease, pregnancy or lactation. HTBI primers were the set used in a first-round RT-PCR of the TCR CDR3. Most expanded thyroid clonotypes above 0.001 also appeared in blood.

This clonotype was sampled from a woman between 18 and 29 years old with Graves disease. V is TRBV5-1 and J is TRBJ1-1; TRBD1 might be the D (6 bases). Sequences were derived from peripheral blood mononuclear cells (PBMCs), sampled at new diagnosis, from a patient treated with antithyroid drugs. CDR3 bases: TGCGCCAGCAGCTTGGAATCAGGGGCTGGGACTGAAGCTTTCTTT. Protein product: CASSLESGAGTEAFF. Full variable domain (remainder filled in from reference TRBV5-1 and TRBJ1-1): KAGVTQTPRYLIKTRGQQVTLSCSPISGHRSVSWYQQTPGQGLQFLFEYFSETQRNKGNFPGRFSGRQFSNSRSEMNVSTLELGDSALYLCASSLESGAGTEAFFGQGTRLTVV.